A single sample is the source of the 26 T cell receptor beta chains below, sequenced in a study of cytomegalovirus exposure and HLA in healthy donors. The PCR ran on 60 Vbeta and 13 Jbeta primers. TCRdb's copy holds only in-frame clones and misses some; the assay was immunoSEQ multiplex PCR. The table includes approximately 110,000 clones, less than 85% detected once. Sequencing input: PBMCs. The source of these receptors is a man aged 40-49 years in good health and CMV-seropositive.

J is TRBJ2-1 and V is TRBV19; D unresolved. The CDR3 has 14 residues. CDR1 LNHDA and CDR2 SQIVND come from the germline V gene (reference sequence). Trimming pared 5 bases from V and 2 bases from J, leaving 10 bases between. The CDR3 loop reads CASSPSGAYNEQFF. CDR3 coding DNA: TGTGCCAGTAGTCCCAGTGGAGCCTACAATGAGCAGTTCTTC.

The CDR3 loop reads CASSLSSGGRRTDTQYF. CDR3 nucleotide sequence: TGTGCCAGCAGTTTGTCTAGCGGGGGGCGTCGCACAGATACGCAGTATTTT. This sequence joins TRBV27 and TRBJ2-3; 11 bases align to TRBD2. This CDR3 is built from 17 residues. The V gene's germline CDR1 is MNHEY and CDR2 SMNVEV (reference sequence). V shed 3 bases and J 1 base; nucleotides not matched to a gene: 6.

The chain joins TRBV29-1 to TRBJ2-1; D remains unclear. The V end was cut by 2 bases, the J end by 6 bases, with 8 bases between. This CDR3 has 12 residues. Per the germline V gene, CDR1 is SQVTM and CDR2 is ANQGSEA. This CDR3 is CSVELVSNEQFF. The DNA of the CDR3 is TGCAGCGTTGAACTCGTCAGCAATGAGCAGTTCTTC.

This chain links TRBV28 with TRBJ2-3; 7 positions agree with TRBD1. J was trimmed by 5 bases and V by 4 bases; bases with no gene match: 12. Germline CDR1 and CDR2: MDHEN and SYDVKM. CDR3 length: 16 residues. DNA for the CDR3: TGTGCCAGCAGTTCCGCTACAGGGGCCCCGCGAGATACGCAGTATTTT. Translation: CASSSATGAPRDTQYF.

This chain uses TRBV5-5 with TRBJ1-5; maybe TRBD1 (5 bases). V was shortened by 0 bases and J by 2 bases, with 18 bases between the two germline ends. This CDR3 has 18 amino acids. Germline V lookup: CDR1 SGHKS, CDR2 YYEKEE (reference sequence). The chain's CDR3 is CASSLGWGNLWGNQPQHF. As DNA, the CDR3 is TGTGCCAGCAGCTTGGGTTGGGGCAACCTCTGGGGCAATCAGCCCCAGCATTTT.

With regard to this clone: At one boundary the junction diverges from the germline segment, which might be a read error. The sample contains more than one DNA sequence encoding this CDR3. The V call is TRBV5-1, the J call TRBJ1-1; 8 positions match TRBD1. This CDR3 is built from 15 residues. Looked up from germline, CDR1 is SGHRS and CDR2 is YFSETQ. The CDR3 here is CASSPRQGTNTEAFF. Written as DNA, the CDR3 is TGCGCCAGCAGCCCAAGACAGGGGACGAACACTGAGGCTTTCTTT.

The chain combines TRBV11-3 with TRBJ1-6, with D unclear. The V end lost 1 base, the J end lost 8 bases, and 12 bases lay between the germline ends. Looked up from germline, CDR1 is SGHNT and CDR2 is YENEEA. The CDR3 covers 15 residues. CDR3 coding DNA: TGTGCCAGCAGCTTAGGCAGTAACCCCTATTCACCCCTCCACTTT. Its translation is CASSLGSNPYSPLHF.

The chain uses TRBV27 and TRBJ2-3, with 9 bases identical to TRBD2. CDR3 size: 17 residues. Unmatched junction bases numbered 6, after V lost 2 bases and J lost 0 bases. The germline CDR1 and CDR2 sequences are MNHEY and SMNVEV (reference sequence). CDR3 coding DNA: TGTGCCAGCAGTTTAGCTTGGACTAGCGCAAGCACAGATACGCAGTATTTT. Protein product: CASSLAWTSASTDTQYF.

The V and J genes are TRBV6-6 and TRBJ2-7; D is unresolved. Per the germline V gene, CDR1 is MNHNY and CDR2 is SVGAGI (reference sequence). The V end was cut by 5 bases, the J end by 1 base, with 9 bases between. This CDR3 has 13 residues. The CDR3 protein is CASSDDGSYEQYF. CDR3 nucleotide sequence: TGTGCCAGCAGTGACGACGGGTCCTACGAGCAGTACTTC.

This chain connects TRBV7-3 to TRBJ2-2; TRBD2 is a possible D gene (5 bases). The germline V and J ends were trimmed by 2 bases and 8 bases, with 12 bases remaining between them. The CDR3 is made up of 14 amino acids. CDR1 is SGHTA and CDR2 is FQGTGA in the germline V gene. CDR3 loop: CASSLEGGLGELFF. The CDR3 DNA follows: TGTGCCAGCAGCTTAGAAGGAGGTCTTGGGGAGCTGTTTTTT.

The chain carries TRBV2 and TRBJ2-2; D possibly corresponds to TRBD2 (7 bases). Germline V gives CDR1 SNHLY, CDR2 FYNNEI. V lost 4 bases, J lost 4 bases, and 16 bases lay in between. CDR3 length: 16 residues. The CDR3 DNA follows: TGTGCCAGCAGTGGGGCCCCGGGGGGCCGCACCGGGGAGCTGTTTTTT. This codes for CASSGAPGGRTGELFF.

V is TRBV5-8 and J is TRBJ2-7; 10 bases align to TRBD1. Germline V CDR1 and CDR2: SGHTS, YDEGEE. Germline trimming cut 4 bases from V and 4 bases from J; bases unmatched to any gene: 14. This CDR3 has 17 amino acids. The CDR3 nucleotides are TGTGCCAGCAGCCACCAACTGAAGGGACAGGGGATGTACGAGCAGTACTTC. This gives the protein CASSHQLKGQGMYEQYF.

CDR3 bases: TGCGCCAGCAGCCCTACTCGCGGGCCCCCGAATAATGAGCAGTTCTTC. Translation: CASSPTRGPPNNEQFF. The chain uses TRBV10-1 and TRBJ2-1; weak D call: TRBD2 (5 bases). Germline CDR1 reads WNHNN; CDR2 reads SYGVQD (reference sequence). The germline V and J ends were trimmed by 6 bases and 7 bases, with 22 bases remaining between them. This CDR3 has 16 residues.

The chain recombines TRBV6-1 with TRBJ2-5; TRBD1 agrees at 10 bases. The J call may not be correct, given that the DNA end is closer to TRBJ2-7. Germline V gene sequence: CDR1 MNHNS, CDR2 SASEGT. The CDR3 consists of 13 residues. CDR3 sequence: CASSRDRGDEQYF. Here the CDR3 DNA reads TGTGCCAGCAGCCGGGACAGGGGAGACGAGCAGTACTTC.

A few counts support this clone. The chain joins TRBV29-1 to TRBJ2-1; D is undetermined. Germline loops: CDR1 SQVTM, CDR2 ANQGSEA. This CDR3 region has 12 residues. The ends were cut back, 7 bases at V and 2 bases at J, with 9 bases in the middle. The CDR3 loop reads CSGVGAYNEQFF. The CDR3 region has the DNA TGCAGCGGTGTCGGAGCCTACAATGAGCAGTTCTTC.

This clone was seen more than once but under ten times. This chain connects TRBV28 to TRBJ2-1; TRBD2 agrees at 8 bases. In germline, CDR1 is MDHEN, CDR2 SYDVKM. The length of the CDR3 is 16 residues. The V and J ends lost 5 bases and 4 bases, in that order; junction bases with no gene match: 10. The CDR3: CASSPQLAGTYNEQFF. DNA of the CDR3: TGTGCCAGCAGTCCCCAGCTAGCGGGCACATACAATGAGCAGTTCTTC.

The chain couples TRBV11-2 to TRBJ2-7; possible D gene TRBD2, 5 bases. The CDR3 has 14 amino acids. Trimming shortened V by 8 bases and J by 0 bases, and 14 bases separated the two germline ends. Looked up from germline, CDR1 is SGHAT and CDR2 is FQNNGV. CDR3 DNA: TGTGCCAGCGCAATCGGGGAGTACTCCTACGAGCAGTACTTC. Translated, it gives CASAIGEYSYEQYF.

The chain couples TRBV10-3 to TRBJ2-2, with TRBD1 identical over 7 bases. The germline V gene has CDR1 ENHRY and CDR2 SYGVKD. CDR3 length: 15 amino acids. Trimming took 9 bases from V and 2 from J; bases not matched to a gene: 9. Written as DNA, the CDR3 is TGTGCCATTATGTCGGACAGGTTCAACACCGGGGAGCTGTTTTTT. This codes for CAIMSDRFNTGELFF.

In this sample, this clone turned up once. The chain links TRBV27 to TRBJ1-2, with 9 bases that match TRBD1. The CDR3 covers 13 residues. J was trimmed by 6 bases and V by 3 bases; bases with no gene match: 2. Germline values: CDR1 MNHEY, CDR2 SMNVEV (reference sequence). The CDR3 here is CASSLDRGHGYTF. The CDR3 DNA is TGTGCCAGCAGTTTGGACAGGGGACATGGCTACACCTTC.

The rearrangement joins TRBV18 to TRBJ1-3; 9 bases fit TRBD1. This CDR3 contains 16 residues. V trimming: 6 bases; J trimming: 0 bases; junction bases outside the gene matches: 6. The germline CDR1 and CDR2 sequences are KGHSH and LQKENI. In DNA, the CDR3 is TGTGCCAGCTCCCTGGACAGGGGTATCTCTGGAAACACCATATATTTT. Translation gives CASSLDRGISGNTIYF.

CDR3 coding DNA: TGCGCCAGCAGTGATAGGACAGGGGGCAATCAGCCCCAGCATTTT. This encodes CASSDRTGGNQPQHF. This chain links TRBV10-2 with TRBJ1-5, with 9 bases that match TRBD1. Germline CDR1 is WSHSY and CDR2 is SAAADI. Trimming cost V 3 bases and J 2 bases; bases outside gene matches: 2. This CDR3 has 15 amino acids.

The chain is built from TRBV5-1 and TRBJ2-7, with TRBD2 matching over 13 bases. The CDR3 loop spans 17 amino acids. The trim removed 6 bases at V and 6 bases at J, leaving 15 bases unmatched. Germline V lookup: CDR1 SGHRS, CDR2 YFSETQ. CDR3 residues: CASISEPGLAGRGEQYF. For the CDR3, the DNA is TGCGCCAGCATCTCCGAACCGGGACTAGCGGGAAGAGGCGAGCAGTACTTC.

This clone was observed a few times. The rearrangement links TRBV10-3 to TRBJ1-4; a possible D gene is TRBD1 (5 bases). Germline CDR1 is ENHRY and CDR2 is SYGVKD. V dropped 2 bases and J dropped 2 bases, with 6 bases sitting between them. The CDR3 contains 14 residues. In DNA form, the CDR3 reads TGTGCCATCAGTGAGGGGGGGACTAATGAAAAACTGTTTTTT. This translates into CAISEGGTNEKLFF.

V is TRBV18 and J is TRBJ2-5; D possibly corresponds to TRBD2 (5 bases). Germline CDR1 reads KGHSH; CDR2 reads LQKENI. The CDR3 totals 13 residues. Deletions cut 8 bases from V and 2 bases from J, with 12 bases between. The CDR3 sequence: CASTYGIQETQYF. CDR3 DNA sequence: TGTGCCAGCACGTACGGGATACAAGAGACCCAGTACTTC.

The sample holds one count of this clone. The gene calls are TRBV4-3 and TRBJ2-5; weak D call: TRBD2 (5 bases). The CDR3 loop spans 13 amino acids. Germline V gives CDR1 LGHNA, CDR2 YSLEER. The V gene lost 0 bases and the J gene lost 5 bases, with 7 bases spanning the gap. CDR3 sequence (DNA): TGCGCCAGCAGCCAAGATTGGGAGGAGACCCAGTACTTC. The encoded protein is CASSQDWEETQYF.

V gene TRBV4-3 combines with J gene TRBJ1-5; D gene unclear. CDR1 LGHNA and CDR2 YSLEER come from the germline V gene. Trimming removed 2 bases from V and 5 bases from J, with 13 bases in between. CDR3 length: 15 residues. CDR3 protein: CASSQWIAQDQPQHF. As DNA, the CDR3 is TGCGCCAGCAGCCAATGGATTGCCCAGGATCAGCCCCAGCATTTT.